This T cell receptor (beta chain) was obtained from a study of vaccination and CD4 T cells after COVID-19. Looking at the study overall: Convalescent patients gave post-COVID blood a median about 100 days post-diagnosis, range 35 to 161.

For this clonotype: As yet, its antigen is unknown.

The CDR3 has 16 amino acids. The V gene lost 4 bases and the J gene lost 2 bases, with 17 bases spanning the gap. Per the germline V gene, CDR1 is SGHRS and CDR2 is YFSETQ. Treatment described: roughly ten-day PBMC culture with coronavirus spike peptide pools or control peptides (ViraFEST assay). An Oncomine TCR Beta short-read assay was used to sequence the DNA from cultured CD4+ T cells. Cultured CD4+ T cells yielded the extracted genomic DNA. Via MiXCR, TCRdb re-called the PCR reads, giving one row per CDR3 protein. The sample holds about 12,000 distinct CDR3 sequences; roughly two fifths are singletons and the top ten take 23%.

Sequences were obtained from cultured CD4+ T cells from blood. The receptor was isolated from a human donor with COVID-19. This chain links TRBV5-1 with TRBJ2-3; a weak D match, TRBD1 (6 bases). CDR3 region: CASSDRDKVFTDTQYF. Here the CDR3 DNA reads TGCGCCAGCAGCGACCGGGACAAAGTCTTCACAGATACGCAGTATTTT.